The rows below give T cell receptor beta chains drawn from one sample of a study of OX40 agonist ivuxolimab in advanced cancers. Sequencing used immunoSEQ multiplex PCR; TCRdb keeps in-frame clones, though not all of them. The sample consists of about 25,000 clones, roughly four fifths of them appearing once. The sample here was CD4+ or CD8+ T cells sorted from blood, taken in a trial of the OX40 agonist ivuxolimab. The receptor set was obtained from an adult with an advanced solid tumor such as melanoma, head and neck, liver or kidney cancer. Each CDR3 is given with its conserved first and last residue. The D gene is left open where the match is weak. Size is stated for part of the rows, as once, few or many counts, or as a class when the clone is expanded.

-,12,TRBV27,TRBJ2-7,-,CASGPSSYEQYF,TGTGCCAGCGGGCCTAGCTCCTACGAGCAGTACTTC
-,11,TRBV25-1,TRBJ1-2,-,CASSVGGREVF,TGTGCCAGCAGTGTCGGGGGCAGGGAGGTATTC
TRBD1,15,TRBV10-2,TRBJ1-5,-,CASSDQGAGNQPQHF,TGCGCCAGCAGTGACCAGGGGGCAGGAAATCAGCCCCAGCATTTT
TRBD1,14,TRBV5-1,TRBJ2-7,few,CASSSETGAYEQYF,TGCGCCAGCAGCAGCGAGACAGGGGCCTACGAGCAGTACTTC
-,14,TRBV5-1,TRBJ2-7,-,CASSLEAGDYEQYF,TGCGCCAGCAGCTTGGAAGCTGGGGACTACGAGCAGTACTTC
TRBD2,18,TRBV9,TRBJ2-5,-,CASSVASGGAPEQETQYF,TGTGCCAGCAGCGTAGCTAGCGGGGGGGCACCAGAACAAGAGACCCAGTACTTC
TRBD2,17,TRBV7-9,TRBJ2-7,-,CASSPGLAGAFTYEQYF,TGTGCCAGCAGCCCGGGACTAGCGGGGGCCTTTACCTACGAGCAGTACTTC
-,15,TRBV11-3,TRBJ2-1,-,CASSVSSGVSNEQFF,TGTGCCAGCAGCGTCAGTAGCGGTGTGAGTAATGAGCAGTTCTTC
TRBD1,14,TRBV9,TRBJ2-7,once,CASSADRGLDEQYF,TGTGCCAGCAGCGCGGACAGGGGGCTGGACGAGCAGTACTTC
-,15,TRBV27,TRBJ2-4,once,CASSLITRAKNIQYF,TGTGCCAGCAGCTTAATTACTCGAGCTAAAAACATTCAGTACTTC
-,16,TRBV2,TRBJ2-3,-,CASSMLRDPSTDTQYF,TGTGCCAGCAGCATGCTGCGGGACCCTAGCACAGATACGCAGTATTTT
TRBD1,17,TRBV5-4,TRBJ1-2,large,CASSLDRGTGEGYGYTF,TGTGCCAGCAGCCTAGATAGGGGGACAGGGGAAGGTTATGGCTACACCTTC
TRBD2,18,TRBV7-2,TRBJ2-3,once,CASSLIGLAGGLTDTQYF,TGTGCCAGCAGCTTAATCGGGCTAGCGGGGGGGCTCACAGATACGCAGTATTTT
-,14,TRBV28,TRBJ2-5,-,CASSPRGYQETQYF,TGTGCCAGCAGTCCAAGGGGGTACCAAGAGACCCAGTACTTC
-,13,TRBV11-2,TRBJ1-6,few,CASSLVSTGPLHF,TGTGCCAGCAGCTTAGTGTCGACAGGACCCCTCCACTTT
-,12,TRBV7-9,TRBJ1-1,few,CASKRGNIEAFF,TGTGCCAGCAAGCGGGGAAATATTGAAGCTTTCTTT
-,13,TRBV7-6,TRBJ1-1,-,CASSYQKNTEAFF,TGTGCCAGCAGCTATCAGAAGAACACTGAAGCTTTCTTT
-,12,TRBV30,TRBJ1-4,-,CAWSEFGEKLFF,TGTGCCTGGAGTGAGTTTGGTGAAAAACTGTTTTTT
-,11,TRBV6-5,TRBJ2-5,-,CASSYSGQKDF,TGTGCCAGCAGTTACAGCGGACAAAAGGACTTC
-,13,TRBV7-2,TRBJ1-1,-,CASSLGTGTEAFF,TGTGCCAGCAGCTTAGGGACTGGCACTGAAGCTTTCTTT
TRBD1,11,TRBV25-1,TRBJ1-1,-,CASKTGGEAFF,TGTGCCAGCAAAACAGGGGGCGAAGCTTTCTTT
TRBD2,16,TRBV28,TRBJ2-3,-,CASSSVGGALTDTQYF,TGTGCCAGCAGTTCGGTCGGGGGGGCTCTCACAGATACGCAGTATTTT
-,11,TRBV6-1,TRBJ2-7,-,CASKIGYEQYF,TGTGCCAGCAAAATCGGCTACGAGCAGTACTTC
-,14,TRBV27,TRBJ2-5,-,CASSPRAYRETQYF,TGTGCCAGCAGTCCTCGAGCCTATCGGGAGACCCAGTACTTC
-,11,TRBV5-4,TRBJ2-5,-,CASSITETQYF,TGTGCCAGCAGTATTACGGAGACCCAGTACTTC
-,16,TRBV6-6,TRBJ1-6,once,CASSYTVTGQEAPLHF,TGTGCCAGCAGTTACACGGTGACAGGTCAGGAGGCACCCCTCCACTTT
TRBD1,12,TRBV9,TRBJ2-3,once,CASSLGQGTQYF,TGTGCCAGCAGCTTAGGACAGGGGACGCAGTATTTT
TRBD1,15,TRBV5-1,TRBJ2-5,once,CASSLGTGVRETQYF,TGCGCCAGCAGCTTAGGTACAGGGGTCCGGGAGACCCAGTACTTC
TRBD2,15,TRBV13,TRBJ2-7,-,CASSLRTSGRDEQYF,TGTGCCAGCAGCTTAAGGACTAGCGGGAGGGACGAGCAGTACTTC
-,15,TRBV5-5,TRBJ2-2,-,CASSLGWGYTGELFF,TGTGCCAGCAGCTTAGGATGGGGTTACACCGGGGAGCTGTTTTTT
-,14,TRBV9,TRBJ2-5,-,CASSVTGVGETQYF,TGTGCCAGCAGCGTAACGGGAGTCGGAGAGACCCAGTACTTC
-,15,TRBV11-2,TRBJ2-3,-,CASSWVPSPTDTQYF,TGTGCCAGCAGCTGGGTCCCTTCTCCCACAGATACGCAGTATTTT
-,17,TRBV4-1,TRBJ1-5,-,CASSQLPQVISNQPQHF,TGCGCCAGCAGCCAGCTTCCCCAGGTTATCAGCAATCAGCCCCAGCATTTT
TRBD1,15,TRBV6-1,TRBJ1-1,-,CASSFPDRGGTEAFF,TGTGCCAGCAGTTTCCCGGACAGGGGTGGGACTGAAGCTTTCTTT
TRBD1,16,TRBV19,TRBJ1-5,-,CASPRGCPGGNQPQHF,TGTGCCAGCCCCAGGGGGTGCCCGGGAGGCAATCAGCCCCAGCATTTT
TRBD1,13,TRBV11-2,TRBJ2-7,-,CASSVGTAYEQYF,TGTGCCAGCAGCGTTGGGACAGCCTACGAGCAGTACTTC
TRBD1,14,TRBV15,TRBJ1-1,-,CATSRRDSKVKAFF,TGTGCCACCAGCAGAAGGGACAGCAAAGTCAAAGCTTTCTTT
-,15,TRBV7-3,TRBJ2-3,-,CASSLWGGSTDTQYF,TGTGCCAGCAGCTTATGGGGCGGTAGCACAGATACGCAGTATTTT
-,11,TRBV6-5,TRBJ1-1,-,CASRLNTEAFF,TGTGCCAGCAGACTGAACACTGAAGCTTTCTTT
-,12,TRBV11-2,TRBJ1-2,-,CASSPADYGYTF,TGTGCCAGCTCCCCGGCGGACTATGGCTACACCTTC